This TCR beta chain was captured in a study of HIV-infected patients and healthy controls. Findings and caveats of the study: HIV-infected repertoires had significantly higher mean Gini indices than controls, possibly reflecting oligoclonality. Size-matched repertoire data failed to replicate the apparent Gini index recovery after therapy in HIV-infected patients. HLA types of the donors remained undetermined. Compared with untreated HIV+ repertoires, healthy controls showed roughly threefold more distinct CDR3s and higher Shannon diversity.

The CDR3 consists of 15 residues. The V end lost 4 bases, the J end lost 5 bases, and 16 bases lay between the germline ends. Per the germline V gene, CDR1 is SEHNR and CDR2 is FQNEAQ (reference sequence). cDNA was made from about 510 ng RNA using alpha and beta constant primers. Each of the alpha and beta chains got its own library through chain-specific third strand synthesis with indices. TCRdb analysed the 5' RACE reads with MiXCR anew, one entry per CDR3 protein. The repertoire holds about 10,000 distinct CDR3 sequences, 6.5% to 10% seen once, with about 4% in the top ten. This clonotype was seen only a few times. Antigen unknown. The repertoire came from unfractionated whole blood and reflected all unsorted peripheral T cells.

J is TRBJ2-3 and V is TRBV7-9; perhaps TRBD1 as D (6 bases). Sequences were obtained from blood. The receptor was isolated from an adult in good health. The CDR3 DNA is TGTGCCAGCAGCTCTAACGGGTTAGGGGGAGATACGCAGTATTTT. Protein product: CASSSNGLGGDTQYF.